This T cell receptor (beta chain) was identified in a study of T cell responses to AZD1222 COVID-19 vaccine. Whole-study results and caveats: The study reported that nearly half of spike-specific TCRs target unmutated variant regions. Scientists sampled the repertoires only once the peak T cell response had passed.

This CDR3 is built from 13 residues. CDR1 and CDR2 (germline): SGHNT, YYREEE (reference sequence). With 4 bases removed from V and 5 bases from J, the gap between germline ends came to 10 bases. Sequencing used immunoSEQ multiplex PCR; TCRdb keeps in-frame clones, though not all of them. The sample lists 120,000 or so clones, over 80% seen once, with under 1.2% in the top ten. Remarks on this clone: What it binds is not known.

This specimen consisted of peripheral blood, obtained on day 0 of AZD1222 vaccination. The clonotype comes from an adult in good health. J is TRBJ1-3 and V is TRBV5-4, with a tentative D call TRBD1 (5 bases). The CDR3 loop reads CASSQDTRNTIYF. The CDR3 DNA sequence: TGTGCCAGCAGCCAGGACACTCGAAACACCATATATTTT.